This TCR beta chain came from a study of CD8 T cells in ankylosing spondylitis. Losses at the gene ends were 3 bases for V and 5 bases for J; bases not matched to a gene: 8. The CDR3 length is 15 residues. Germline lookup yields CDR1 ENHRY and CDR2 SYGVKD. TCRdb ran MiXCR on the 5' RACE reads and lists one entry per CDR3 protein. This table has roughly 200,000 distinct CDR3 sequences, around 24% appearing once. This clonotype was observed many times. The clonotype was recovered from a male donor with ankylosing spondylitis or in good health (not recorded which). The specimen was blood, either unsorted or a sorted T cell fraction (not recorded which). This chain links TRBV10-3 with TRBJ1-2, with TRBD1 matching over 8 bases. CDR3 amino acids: CAISDSPGQVYGYTF. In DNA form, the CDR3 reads TGTGCCATCAGTGACTCTCCGGGACAGGTTTATGGCTACACCTTC.